The 6 T cell receptor beta chains presented below share a single source sample, sequenced in a study of blood T cell repertoires in COVID-19. Sequencing used immunoSEQ multiplex PCR; TCRdb keeps in-frame clones, though not all of them. Of some 530,000 clones in the sample, more than 85% are singletons; the top ten hold around 8%. Sequencing was done on a sample of PBMCs or T cells enriched from blood (not recorded which). The receptors shown here come from an older woman who had recovered from COVID-19.

The genes are TRBV15 and TRBJ1-3; 7 bases match TRBD1. J was trimmed by 6 bases and V by 1 base; bases with no gene match: 9. The CDR3 has 16 residues. Germline CDR1 reads LNHNV; CDR2 reads YYDKDF (reference sequence). CDR3 sequence reads: CATSRGPGGGENTIYF. CDR3 sequence (DNA): TGTGCCACCAGCAGAGGTCCAGGGGGAGGTGAAAACACCATATATTTT.

The chain employs TRBV5-1 and TRBJ2-5, with a possible D match to TRBD1 (5 bases). V shed 4 bases and J shed 2 bases, with 9 bases lying between them. The V gene's germline CDR1 is SGHRS and CDR2 YFSETQ. The CDR3 has 13 amino acids. CDR3 amino acids: CASSGAPQETQYF. CDR3 DNA: TGCGCCAGCAGCGGGGCGCCACAAGAGACCCAGTACTTC.

This clone was seen just once. This rearrangement joins TRBV14 to TRBJ1-3; no reliable D call. V lost 1 base and J lost 7, with 20 bases in between. The CDR3 is 17 residues long. The germline V gene has CDR1 SGHDN and CDR2 FVKESK. CDR3 coding DNA: TGTGCCAGCAGCCAAGGCCTCGGACTGGACTCCGGTAACACCATATATTTT. Amino acids: CASSQGLGLDSGNTIYF.

This clone was counted once. The J gene is TRBJ1-1, the V gene TRBV2; weak D call: TRBD1 (5 bases). This CDR3 has 15 amino acids. Germline V gene lookup returns CDR1 SNHLY and CDR2 FYNNEI. V was shortened by 6 bases and J by 2 bases, with 16 bases between the two germline ends. CDR3 region: CASRIFDSRNTEAFF. The CDR3 bases are TGTGCCAGCAGGATATTCGACAGCCGTAACACTGAAGCTTTCTTT.

This clone was seen a few times. The CDR3 protein is CASSVGLADHNEQFF. In DNA, the CDR3 is TGTGCCAGCAGCGTAGGGCTAGCGGACCACAATGAGCAGTTCTTC. The chain links TRBV9 to TRBJ2-1, with 7 nucleotides matching TRBD2. There are 15 residues in the CDR3. Germline V gene lookup returns CDR1 SGDLS and CDR2 YYNGEE. Trimming removed 0 bases from V and 5 bases from J; junction bases left unmatched: 5.

The rearrangement links TRBV18 to TRBJ1-6, with TRBD1 identical over 7 bases. This CDR3 comprises 17 residues. V dropped 5 bases and J dropped 3; count of bases not matched to a gene: 10. CDR1 and CDR2 (germline): KGHSH, LQKENI. CDR3 bases: TGTGCCAGCTCAGCAACCTCGACAGGGAGCTATAATTCACCCCTCCACTTT. This codes for CASSATSTGSYNSPLHF.